A single sample gave rise to the 20 T cell receptor beta chains below, sequenced in a study of blood T cell repertoires in COVID-19. The method was immunoSEQ multiplex PCR; TCRdb's version includes in-frame clones alone and lacks a portion of them. The table has approximately 210,000 clones, approximately 84% seen once. Sequencing was performed on PBMCs or T cells enriched from blood (not recorded which). The origin of the receptors is a man aged 35-49 years who had recovered from COVID-19.

This clone appeared a single time. This chain uses TRBV27 with TRBJ2-5; D is perhaps TRBD2 (7 bases). V shed 5 bases and J shed 5 bases, with 21 bases lying between them. CDR3 length: 16 amino acids. From germline, CDR1 is MNHEY and CDR2 SMNVEV (reference sequence). In nucleotides, the CDR3 is TGTGCCAGCAGTCCCCGCACGGGGGGCCTGGGGGAGACCCAGTACTTC. It yields the protein CASSPRTGGLGETQYF.

The chain recombines TRBV21-1 with TRBJ1-2. TRBV21-1 is a pseudogene segment. The CDR3 sequence is 14 residues long. The CDR3 coding sequence is TGTGCCCTTACAGGCGGGGTCCCCTACTATGGCTACACCTTC. The encoded protein is CALTGGVPYYGYTF.

CDR3 residues: CASSFRGLAKETQYF. The CDR3 nucleotides read TGTGCCAGCAGTTTCCGGGGACTAGCGAAAGAGACCCAGTACTTC. The chain uses TRBV6-2 or TRBV6-3 and TRBJ2-5; 10 nucleotides agree with TRBD2. The J segment lost 3 bases and the V segment lost 4 bases, leaving 5 bases of the junction unmatched. Per the germline V gene, CDR1 is MNHEY and CDR2 is SVGEGT. The CDR3 loop spans 15 amino acids.

The chain uses TRBV2 and TRBJ1-1; a weak D match, TRBD1 (5 bases). CDR3 length: 13 amino acids. Trimming removed 4 bases from V and 7 bases from J, with 13 bases in between. Germline-derived CDR1 and CDR2 are SNHLY and FYNNEI. The CDR3 nucleotides read TGTGCCAGCAGTGCACAGGCAAGGGGTGAAGCTTTCTTT. Amino acid sequence: CASSAQARGEAFF.

This chain links TRBV5-4 with TRBJ2-1; 14 bases are a match to TRBD2. The J segment lost 6 bases and the V segment lost 3 bases, leaving 2 bases of the junction unmatched. The CDR3 covers 15 residues. Per germline, CDR1 SGHNT and CDR2 YYREEE (reference sequence). CDR3 protein: CASSWGTSGGNEQFF. The CDR3 DNA sequence: TGTGCCAGCAGCTGGGGGACTAGCGGGGGCAATGAGCAGTTCTTC.

V is TRBV6-1 and J is TRBJ2-1; D possibly corresponds to TRBD1 (6 bases). The CDR3 spans 14 residues. Between the trimmed V and J ends, which lost 6 bases and 11 bases, there was a span of 20 bases. CDR1 is MNHNS and CDR2 is SASEGT in the germline V gene. In DNA, the CDR3 is TGTGCCAGCAGAATGGGCCTTGACAGGTCGAAGCAGTTCTTC. Translation: CASRMGLDRSKQFF.

This clone was seen just once. The V and J genes are TRBV27 and TRBJ2-7, with D perhaps TRBD1 (6 bases). Trimming removed 1 base from V and 6 bases from J, with 10 bases in between. CDR3 size: 13 residues. Germline V lookup: CDR1 MNHEY, CDR2 SMNVEV (reference sequence). The CDR3 nucleotides are TGTGCCAGCAGTTTATACTACAGGGTCGAGCAGTACTTC. Amino acids: CASSLYYRVEQYF.

The chain has TRBV3-1 (or the pseudogene TRBV3-2) and TRBJ1-3, with TRBD1 identical over 9 bases. Per the germline V gene, CDR1 is LGHDT and CDR2 is YNNKEL (reference sequence). V gave up 1 base and J gave up 2 bases; unmatched junction bases: 0. The CDR3 extends over 15 amino acids. This CDR3 reads CASSQGQGAGNTIYF. The CDR3 DNA reads as TGTGCCAGCAGCCAAGGACAGGGGGCTGGAAACACCATATATTTT.

The chain couples TRBV5-6 to TRBJ1-4, with TRBD1 matching over 7 bases. The CDR3 runs to 16 residues. Germline lookup yields CDR1 SGHDT and CDR2 YYEEEE. Trimming took 4 bases from V and 4 from J; bases not matched to a gene: 10. Here the CDR3 reads CASSHTSGTVNEKLFF. In DNA form, the CDR3 reads TGTGCCAGCAGCCATACATCCGGGACAGTTAATGAAAAACTGTTTTTT.

The genes are TRBV7-8 and TRBJ2-7, with TRBD1 as a possible D gene (5 bases). The germline V and J ends were trimmed by 7 bases and 2 bases, with 15 bases remaining between them. The CDR3 contains 14 residues. Germline lookup yields CDR1 SGHVS and CDR2 FQNEAQ. The CDR3 DNA follows: TGTGCCAGCACCGCCCAAACAGGCCCCTACGAGCAGTACTTC. It encodes CASTAQTGPYEQYF.

Comments on this clone: The sample carries other DNA sequences with the same CDR3. The rearrangement joins TRBV28 to TRBJ1-2, with D possibly TRBD1 on 5 matching bases. Germline V CDR1 and CDR2: MDHEN, SYDVKM. V lost 2 bases and J 0 bases, leaving 16 bases between the germline ends. The CDR3 runs 17 residues. CDR3 region: CASSLASPGLTNYGYTF. The CDR3 nucleotides read TGTGCCAGCAGTTTAGCCTCCCCGGGACTTACTAACTATGGCTACACCTTC.

V gene TRBV14 combines with J gene TRBJ2-7; D is uncertain. The CDR3 is made up of 11 amino acids. Germline V gene lookup returns CDR1 SGHDN and CDR2 FVKESK. V lost 4 bases to trimming and J lost 3 bases, with 4 bases between them. CDR3 nucleotide sequence: TGTGCCAGCAGCCTGAGCTACGAGCAGTACTTC. Amino acids: CASSLSYEQYF.

CDR3 region: CASSSAAGGETQYF. The CDR3 DNA reads as TGCGCCAGCAGCTCGGCCGCGGGAGGAGAGACCCAGTACTTC. This chain uses TRBV5-1 with TRBJ2-5; the match to TRBD2 covers 8 bases. The junction had 5 bases not matched to a gene; V was cut back by 3 bases and J by 4 bases. From germline, CDR1 is SGHRS and CDR2 YFSETQ. The CDR3 spans 14 residues.

This clone was counted once. This chain connects TRBV13 to TRBJ1-3, with 7 positions matching TRBD1. Germline V CDR1 and CDR2: PRHDT, FYEKMQ (reference sequence). Germline trimming cut 7 bases from V and 4 bases from J; bases unmatched to any gene: 7. This CDR3 is built from 14 residues. The CDR3: CASNNRGSGNTIYF. CDR3 nucleotides: TGTGCCAGCAATAACAGGGGTTCGGGAAACACCATATATTTT.

The chain links TRBV19 to TRBJ1-2, with 8 nucleotides matching TRBD1. The CDR3 runs 12 residues. The trim removed 9 bases at V and 8 bases at J, leaving 8 bases unmatched. Germline CDR1 reads LNHDA; CDR2 reads SQIVND (reference sequence). The CDR3 nucleotides read TGTGCCAGCAACCAGGGGGCTCTGGGCTACACCTTC. The encoded protein is CASNQGALGYTF.

This clone was picked up a small number of times. The CDR3 DNA sequence: TGTGCCAGTAGTCTCGTCTATTCACCCCTCCACTTT. Protein sequence: CASSLVYSPLHF. The chain employs TRBV19 and TRBJ1-6; D is uncertain. V lost 5 bases and J 8 bases, leaving 7 bases between the germline ends. This CDR3 spans 12 amino acids. CDR1 and CDR2 (germline): LNHDA, SQIVND (reference sequence).

The V gene is TRBV5-5, the J gene TRBJ2-5; D might be TRBD2 (6 bases). Germline values: CDR1 SGHKS, CDR2 YYEKEE (reference sequence). This CDR3 contains 16 residues. V shed 0 bases and J shed 0 bases, with 12 bases lying between them. The CDR3 DNA reads as TGTGCCAGCAGCTTGGAGACCGGGAGCTACCAAGAGACCCAGTACTTC. This gives the protein CASSLETGSYQETQYF.

This chain joins TRBV18 and TRBJ1-2; 8 nucleotides agree with TRBD1. The junction had 12 bases not matched to a gene; V was cut back by 4 bases and J by 5 bases. CDR1 is KGHSH, CDR2 LQKENI, per germline. This CDR3 region has 16 residues. CDR3 DNA: TGTGCCAGCTCACGTGACAGGGGAATAACGGGGTATGGCTACACCTTC. Translated, it gives CASSRDRGITGYGYTF.

In its sample, this clone was seen once. The chain is built from TRBV28 and TRBJ2-1; D perhaps matches TRBD2 (7 bases). CDR1 and CDR2 from the germline V gene are MDHEN and SYDVKM. V lost 3 bases, J lost 2 bases, and 8 bases lay in between. The CDR3 extends over 14 amino acids. CDR3: CASSLGGPYNEQFF. The CDR3 DNA reads as TGTGCCAGCAGTTTGGGGGGGCCCTACAATGAGCAGTTCTTC.

In nucleotides, the CDR3 is TGTGCCAGCAGACAGGGCGGGCAGGGAAACGATCGTGGCTACACCTTC. Its translation is CASRQGGQGNDRGYTF. This chain joins TRBV28 and TRBJ1-2; maybe TRBD1 (6 bases). The CDR3 sequence is 16 residues long. V lost 6 bases to trimming and J lost 7 bases, with 24 bases between them. Germline V gene lookup returns CDR1 MDHEN and CDR2 SYDVKM.